These 24 T cell receptor beta chains originate from one sample sequenced in a study of T-cell reconstitution after alpha-beta-depleted transplantation in children. As it was prepared, the TCRbeta library received unique molecular identifiers. MiXCR was run by TCRdb on the PCR reads, yielding one entry per CDR3 protein. The table includes roughly 590,000 distinct CDR3 sequences, roughly 15% detected once. The starting material was PBMCs from the stem cell graft donor, obtained from the stem cell graft. The source of these receptors is a human donor who donated a stem cell graft to a child with acute myeloid leukemia.

This clonotype has only a few counts. The V call is TRBV5-1, the J call TRBJ1-2; TRBD1 is a possible D gene (5 bases). Trimming took off 0 bases at V and 3 bases at J, with 12 bases between the two ends. Germline loops: CDR1 SGHRS, CDR2 YFSETQ. The CDR3 extends over 15 amino acids. CDR3 nucleotide sequence: TGCGCCAGCAGCTTGGATGGGGCAGGCGACTATGGCTACACCTTC. Protein sequence: CASSLDGAGDYGYTF.

The chain recombines TRBV10-3 with TRBJ1-1; maybe TRBD1 (5 bases). Germline CDR1 and CDR2: ENHRY and SYGVKD. The V and J ends lost 8 bases and 7 bases respectively, with 23 bases between them. The CDR3 is 15 residues long. CDR3 region: CAIGETGTTPYEAFF. The CDR3 bases are TGTGCCATCGGGGAGACCGGGACGACGCCTTATGAAGCTTTCTTT.

V usage is TRBV20-1 and J usage is TRBJ2-5; D uncertain. V was shortened by 6 bases and J by 3 bases, with 11 bases between the two germline ends. Germline assignment: CDR1 DFQATT and CDR2 SNEGSKA (reference sequence). The CDR3 runs 12 residues. The CDR3 DNA is TGCAGTGCGAGGAAGAGCAAAGAGACCCAGTACTTC. This codes for CSARKSKETQYF.

This clonotype was seen many times. The gene calls are TRBV7-2 and TRBJ2-7; 11 positions agree with TRBD2. The CDR3 sequence is 16 residues long. The junction had 5 bases not matched to a gene; V was cut back by 2 bases and J by 2 bases. From germline, CDR1 is SGHTA and CDR2 FQGNSA. This chain's CDR3 is CASSLLTSGATYEQYF. The CDR3 coding sequence is TGTGCCAGCAGCTTATTGACTAGCGGGGCCACCTACGAGCAGTACTTC.

This clonotype was seen at least ten times. This chain connects TRBV20-1 to TRBJ2-3, with 10 bases aligning to TRBD2. The CDR3 is made up of 13 amino acids. Trimming took 5 bases from V and 6 from J; bases not matched to a gene: 5. CDR1 is DFQATT and CDR2 is SNEGSKA in the germline V gene (reference sequence). CDR3 region: CSAYSGGLDTQYF. In nucleotides, the CDR3 is TGCAGTGCTTATAGCGGGGGGTTGGATACGCAGTATTTT.

This clonotype was observed a few times. The gene calls are TRBV27 and TRBJ2-7; tentative D call: TRBD1 (6 bases). V lost 4 bases, J lost 0 bases, and 19 bases lay in between. Germline CDR1 reads MNHEY; CDR2 reads SMNVEV (reference sequence). The CDR3 runs 17 residues. Here the CDR3 DNA reads TGTGCCAGCAGTTCCTCCTACGACAGGAAAAGCTCCTACGAGCAGTACTTC. Amino acids: CASSSSYDRKSSYEQYF.

This clonotype showed up just once. This may stem from a read error, because a much larger clone lies one nucleotide away. V gene TRBV6-5 combines with J gene TRBJ1-3; TRBD1 agrees at 7 bases. CDR1 is MNHEY, CDR2 SVGAGI, per germline. The CDR3 loop spans 17 amino acids. V lost 0 bases and J lost 0; bases outside the gene matches: 5. CDR3 bases: TGTGCCAGCAGTTACTCGGCAGGGGGTTACTCTGGAAACACCATATATTTT. This sequence encodes CASSYSAGGYSGNTIYF.

The chain joins TRBV10-3 to TRBJ1-2, with D perhaps TRBD1 (5 bases). Germline CDR1 and CDR2: ENHRY and SYGVKD. The CDR3 covers 13 residues. V was pared by 2 bases and J by 7 bases, with 11 bases between. The CDR3 DNA is TGTGCCATCAGTGAGACATGGGGCGGTGGCTACACCTTC. It is translated as CAISETWGGGYTF.

The V call is TRBV5-1, the J call TRBJ1-3, with D possibly matching TRBD1 (5 bases). The germline CDR1 and CDR2 sequences are SGHRS and YFSETQ. The V end was cut by 4 bases, the J end by 5 bases, with 7 bases between. This CDR3 has 12 residues. CDR3 nucleotide sequence: TGCGCCAGCAGCCCGGACAGAAACACCATATATTTT. It translates to CASSPDRNTIYF.

This clonotype was observed many times. V is TRBV20-1 and J is TRBJ1-1; possibly TRBD1 for D (5 bases). With 3 bases removed from V and 3 bases from J, the gap between germline ends came to 5 bases. Germline V gives CDR1 DFQATT, CDR2 SNEGSKA (reference sequence). The CDR3 covers 11 residues. CDR3 DNA: TGCAGTGCTAGGGGGGACACTGAAGCTTTCTTT. Encoded protein: CSARGDTEAFF.

This clonotype was seen at least ten times. CDR3 DNA sequence: TGCAGTGCTGGGCGGGCGGATACCTACGAGCAGTACTTC. Protein sequence: CSAGRADTYEQYF. V and J are TRBV20-1 and TRBJ2-7; maybe TRBD2 (5 bases). The CDR3 sequence is 13 residues long. V lost 5 bases and J 2 bases, leaving 13 bases between the germline ends. CDR1 and CDR2 (germline): DFQATT, SNEGSKA (reference sequence).

As regards this clonotype: This may be a read error, as it is one base from a much larger clone. The chain employs TRBV6-4 and TRBJ1-2; D is uncertain. Germline lookup yields CDR1 MRHNA and CDR2 SNTAGT. V lost 0 bases to trimming and J lost 4 bases, with 6 bases between them. The CDR3 covers 13 residues. This chain's CDR3 is CASSDSDIYGYTF. For the CDR3, the DNA is TGTGCCAGCAGTGACTCGGATATCTATGGCTACACCTTC.

This clonotype occurred a few times. CDR3 DNA: TGTGCCATCCGCTCGGACGTCGCGAACACCGGGGAGCTGTTTTTT. This codes for CAIRSDVANTGELFF. The chain employs TRBV10-3 and TRBJ2-2, with D uncertain. CDR1 ENHRY and CDR2 SYGVKD come from the germline V gene. The V gene lost 8 bases and the J gene lost 0 bases, with 13 bases spanning the gap. There are 15 residues in the CDR3.

This clonotype has a count of ten or more. CDR3 in DNA: TGTGCCAGCAGTTTACGGAACTATGGCTACACCTTC. Its protein product is CASSLRNYGYTF. V and J are TRBV11-2 and TRBJ1-2; D remains unclear. This CDR3 is built from 12 residues. The germline V and J ends were trimmed by 6 bases and 2 bases, with 7 bases remaining between them. CDR1 is SGHAT and CDR2 is FQNNGV in the germline V gene.

V usage is TRBV4-3 and J usage is TRBJ2-3, with 10 bases matching TRBD2. CDR1 LGHNA and CDR2 YSLEER come from the germline V gene. The CDR3 is 13 amino acids. The J segment lost 9 bases and the V segment lost 5 bases, leaving 5 bases of the junction unmatched. The DNA for the CDR3 is TGCGCCAGCAGCTCTTTAGCGGGGGGCACGCAGTATTTT. Encoded protein: CASSSLAGGTQYF.

This clonotype was observed a handful of times. In DNA form, the CDR3 reads TGTGCCAGCAGCTCCCTGGGAAACTCTGGAAACACCATATATTTT. Its protein is CASSSLGNSGNTIYF. This chain uses TRBV7-2 with TRBJ1-3; no clear D gene. Germline loops: CDR1 SGHTA, CDR2 FQGNSA. This CDR3 is 15 amino acids long. The V end was cut by 4 bases, the J end by 0 bases, with 10 bases between.

This clonotype showed up many times. The rearrangement uses TRBV20-1 and TRBJ1-4; D call uncertain. The germline V gene has CDR1 DFQATT and CDR2 SNEGSKA (reference sequence). The V and J ends lost 0 bases and 8 bases respectively, with 16 bases between them. The CDR3 length is 15 residues. This chain's CDR3 is CSARDRPAWSEKLFF. The DNA for the CDR3 is TGCAGTGCTAGAGATCGGCCAGCGTGGAGCGAAAAACTGTTTTTT.

The genes are TRBV20-1 and TRBJ2-7; 8 bases agree with TRBD2. The CDR3 spans 14 residues. V was clipped by 5 bases and J by 4 bases; unmatched bases: 10. Germline values: CDR1 DFQATT, CDR2 SNEGSKA (reference sequence). The CDR3 spells CSAEPGGSPYEQYF. As DNA, the CDR3 is TGCAGTGCTGAGCCGGGGGGGTCCCCTTACGAGCAGTACTTC.

This clonotype came up many times. The chain has TRBV20-1 and TRBJ2-1; D remains ambiguous. This CDR3 comprises 10 residues. CDR1 is DFQATT, CDR2 SNEGSKA, per germline (reference sequence). V shed 1 base and J shed 10 bases, with 5 bases lying between them. The CDR3 here is CSARAGEQFF. For the CDR3, the DNA is TGCAGTGCTAGAGCCGGGGAGCAGTTCTTC.

This clonotype was seen at least ten times. The chain is built from TRBV29-1 and TRBJ2-5; D call uncertain. Per the germline V gene, CDR1 is SQVTM and CDR2 is ANQGSEA. This CDR3 contains 12 residues. Trimming stripped 4 bases from V and 5 bases from J, with 11 bases between. CDR3 sequence reads: CSVGPLGETQYF. The CDR3 nucleotides are TGCAGCGTTGGTCCCCTTGGGGAGACCCAGTACTTC.

This clonotype was found many times. The rearrangement links TRBV6-5 to TRBJ1-3; 8 bases map to TRBD1. Trimming cost V 0 bases and J 6 bases; bases outside gene matches: 4. The CDR3 is 15 amino acids. From germline, CDR1 is MNHEY and CDR2 SVGAGI. CDR3 sequence (DNA): TGTGCCAGCAGTTACTCTCGACAGGGGTTAAACACCATATATTTT. As protein: CASSYSRQGLNTIYF.

V usage is TRBV11-2 and J usage is TRBJ2-1; D call uncertain. V gave up 1 base and J gave up 5 bases, with 9 bases separating them. The CDR3 runs 14 residues. Germline loops: CDR1 SGHAT, CDR2 FQNNGV. CDR3 coding DNA: TGTGCCAGCAGCTTAGCCGAGGTCCACAATGAGCAGTTCTTC. It is translated as CASSLAEVHNEQFF.

The chain has TRBV11-2 and TRBJ2-5, with D unresolved. The CDR3 contains 16 residues. The germline gives CDR1 SGHAT, CDR2 FQNNGV. V lost 5 bases to trimming and J lost 5 bases, with 21 bases between them. The CDR3 region has the DNA TGTGCCAGCAGCGGACCTGCTTCCTGGATGGGGGAGACCCAGTACTTC. Protein sequence: CASSGPASWMGETQYF.

Turning to this clonotype: One end of the junction is discordant with germline, which a read error may explain. The genes are TRBV18 and TRBJ2-1, with D possibly TRBD2 on 5 matching bases. This CDR3 contains 15 residues. Germline CDR1 and CDR2: KGHSH and LQKENI. For the CDR3, the DNA is TGTGCCAGCTCACCACCGTCGGACTCGGATAATGAACAGTTCTTC. It is translated as CASSPPSDSDNEQFF.